The next 32 T cell receptor beta chains were all read from a single sample in a study of shared clonotypes between healthy human individuals. Repertoires were generated with immunoSEQ multiplex PCR, while TCRdb's copy carries only in-frame clones and drops some. The sample yields more than 1 million clones, about four fifths seen once. What was sequenced was memory CD4+ T cells from PBMCs. Stated subset: CD45RA-negative fraction. These receptors originate from a man between 18 and 29 years old in good health. Some clones in this sample may be carry-over from other donors' samples.

The chain has TRBV28 and TRBJ2-5; a possible D gene is TRBD1 (5 bases). Trimming removed 7 bases at V and 7 bases at J, with 10 bases between. This CDR3 region has 11 residues. CDR1 and CDR2 from the germline V gene are MDHEN and SYDVKM. The CDR3 sequence: CASTIGVTQYF. The CDR3 region has the DNA TGTGCCAGCACCATAGGGGTGACCCAGTACTTC.

This chain uses TRBV5-1 with TRBJ1-2, with TRBD1 matching 8 bases. The CDR3 consists of 15 residues. The ends lost 4 bases at V and 8 bases at J; junction bases unmatched: 13. From germline, CDR1 is SGHRS and CDR2 YFSETQ. The CDR3 protein is CASSKGQGRFYGYTF. The CDR3 coding sequence is TGCGCCAGCAGCAAAGGACAGGGAAGGTTTTACGGCTACACCTTC.

The chain is built from TRBV5-1 and TRBJ2-6; D gene uncertain. This CDR3 has 13 residues. From germline, CDR1 is SGHRS and CDR2 YFSETQ. V lost 4 bases to trimming and J lost 4 bases, with 6 bases between them. CDR3 sequence: CASSPLGANVLTF. In DNA, the CDR3 is TGCGCCAGCAGCCCCCTAGGGGCCAACGTCCTGACTTTC.

This clone was counted a few times. The chain joins TRBV2 to TRBJ2-5; 11 bases are a match to TRBD1. Germline V gene data show CDR1 as SNHLY and CDR2 as FYNNEI. V was clipped by 6 bases and J by 5 bases; unmatched bases: 14. The CDR3 contains 17 residues. As DNA, the CDR3 is TGTGCCAGCAGACGGATTCCCCGGGACAGGGGGGAGGAGACCCAGTACTTC. It encodes CASRRIPRDRGEETQYF.

This clone has just a few counts. The rearrangement uses TRBV2 and TRBJ1-4, with D tentatively TRBD1 (6 bases). This CDR3 is 14 amino acids long. Trimming stripped 9 bases from V and 0 bases from J, with 11 bases between. Germline-derived CDR1 and CDR2 are SNHLY and FYNNEI. The CDR3 sequence: CARNTGSTNEKLFF. In DNA, the CDR3 is TGTGCCAGAAATACAGGGTCAACTAATGAAAAACTGTTTTTT.

The J gene is TRBJ2-3, the V gene TRBV28; TRBD2 matches at 11 bases. Germline-derived CDR1 and CDR2 are MDHEN and SYDVKM. V dropped 1 base and J dropped 4; count of bases not matched to a gene: 4. The CDR3 extends over 16 amino acids. The CDR3 here is CASSLFLAGGPDTQYF. In DNA, the CDR3 is TGTGCCAGCAGTTTATTTCTAGCGGGGGGACCAGATACGCAGTATTTT.

The rearrangement links TRBV20-1 to TRBJ2-7; no clear D gene. V was trimmed by 5 bases and J by 3 bases, leaving 5 bases between them. Germline-derived CDR1 and CDR2 are DFQATT and SNEGSKA (reference sequence). This CDR3 is 10 amino acids long. This chain's CDR3 is CSACHYEQYF. CDR3 DNA sequence: TGCAGTGCTTGCCACTACGAGCAGTACTTC.

The chain combines TRBV14 with TRBJ1-1, with a possible D match to TRBD1 (6 bases). The length of the CDR3 is 15 residues. Germline CDR1 SGHDN, CDR2 FVKESK. Trimming shortened V by 2 bases and J by 0 bases, and 10 bases separated the two germline ends. The CDR3, as DNA: TGTGCCAGCAGCCAAAACAGGGATTTGAACACTGAAGCTTTCTTT. This sequence encodes CASSQNRDLNTEAFF.

The CDR3 DNA follows: TGTGCCAGCAGCTTGGTCGGTCGGAATCAAGAGACCCAGTACTTC. Amino acid sequence: CASSLVGRNQETQYF. The chain has TRBV5-4 and TRBJ2-5; D is unclear. V lost 0 bases, J lost 2 bases, and 11 bases lay in between. Germline V gene data show CDR1 as SGHNT and CDR2 as YYREEE (reference sequence). The length of the CDR3 is 15 residues. The whole variable domain, filled in from reference TRBV5-4 and TRBJ2-5, reads ETGVTQSPTHLIKTRGQQVTLRCSSQSGHNTVSWYQQALGQGPQFIFQYYREEENGRGNFPPRFSGLQFPNYSSELNVNALELDDSALYLCASSLVGRNQETQYFGPGTRLLVL.

This chain uses TRBV7-9 with TRBJ2-3, with TRBD2 matching over 14 bases. CDR3 size: 18 residues. V dropped 5 bases and J dropped 1; count of bases not matched to a gene: 8. Germline CDR1 reads SEHNR; CDR2 reads FQNEAQ (reference sequence). Written as DNA, the CDR3 is TGTGCCAGCAGCCGACGACTAGCGGGAGGGCCGGGCACAGATACGCAGTATTTT. As protein: CASSRRLAGGPGTDTQYF.

J is TRBJ2-3 and V is TRBV15; 12 bases line up with TRBD2. J lost 6 bases, V lost 5 bases, and 3 bases had no gene match. CDR1 and CDR2 (germline): LNHNV, YYDKDF (reference sequence). This CDR3 contains 14 residues. The DNA of the CDR3 is TGTGCCACCAGCCGACTAGCGGGAGCTGATACGCAGTATTTT. Its translation: CATSRLAGADTQYF.

J is TRBJ2-7 and V is TRBV11-2; D possibly corresponds to TRBD1 (5 bases). This CDR3 has 16 residues. Trimming took 1 base from V and 0 from J, leaving 13 bases between them. The germline gives CDR1 SGHAT, CDR2 FQNNGV. CDR3 residues: CASSLAAGIISYEQYF. CDR3 coding DNA: TGTGCCAGCAGCTTAGCGGCAGGGATTATCTCCTACGAGCAGTACTTC.

The rearrangement uses TRBV2 and TRBJ1-1, with no clear D. The V gene lost 4 bases and the J gene lost 2 bases, with 8 bases spanning the gap. There are 13 residues in the CDR3. Germline CDR1 SNHLY, CDR2 FYNNEI. Here the CDR3 DNA reads TGTGCCAGCAGTGTGGATCCAAACACTGAAGCTTTCTTT. It yields the protein CASSVDPNTEAFF.

The rearrangement joins TRBV5-1 to TRBJ1-4; 7 bases line up with TRBD1. This CDR3 is 15 amino acids long. After removal of 4 bases from V and 7 bases from J, the junction contained 10 bases not matched to a gene. Germline V CDR1 and CDR2: SGHRS, YFSETQ. The CDR3 region is CASSREGTAPEKLFF. In nucleotides, the CDR3 is TGCGCCAGCAGCCGCGAAGGGACAGCTCCTGAAAAACTGTTTTTT.

Regarding this clone: Other DNA variants within this sample encode the same CDR3. The chain combines TRBV11-2 with TRBJ1-1, with TRBD1 identical over 7 bases. V shed 3 bases and J 4 bases; nucleotides not matched to a gene: 2. Germline CDR1 SGHAT, CDR2 FQNNGV. This CDR3 region has 13 residues. The CDR3, as DNA: TGTGCCAGCAGCTTCCAGGGGGGCACTGAAGCTTTCTTT. It is translated as CASSFQGGTEAFF.

The chain employs TRBV6-1 and TRBJ2-3; 8 nucleotides line up with TRBD2. Trimming removed 8 bases from V and 2 bases from J; junction bases left unmatched: 6. The CDR3 has 14 residues. Germline assignment: CDR1 MNHNS and CDR2 SASEGT. This CDR3 is CASLAGPNTDTQYF. CDR3 coding DNA: TGTGCCAGCCTAGCGGGCCCTAACACAGATACGCAGTATTTT.

This chain joins TRBV9 and TRBJ2-1; 10 nucleotides align to TRBD2. The CDR3 contains 18 residues. Germline loops: CDR1 SGDLS, CDR2 YYNGEE. V dropped 0 bases and J dropped 4; count of bases not matched to a gene: 10. The CDR3 is CASSVATQSGRGYNEQFF. As DNA, the CDR3 is TGTGCCAGCAGCGTAGCTACCCAGAGCGGGAGGGGGTACAATGAGCAGTTCTTC. Full variable domain (missing parts from reference TRBV9 and TRBJ2-1): DSGVTQTPKHLITATGQRVTLRCSPRSGDLSVYWYQQSLDQGLQFLIQYYNGEERAKGNILERFSAQQFPDLHSELNLSSLELGDSALYFCASSVATQSGRGYNEQFFGPGTRLTVL.

With respect to this clone: This same CDR3 is encoded by further DNA sequences in the sample. The rearrangement uses TRBV7-9 and TRBJ2-3; D is uncertain. This CDR3 region has 15 residues. The germline CDR1 and CDR2 sequences are SEHNR and FQNEAQ (reference sequence). V dropped 1 base and J dropped 0 bases, with 8 bases sitting between them. The CDR3, as DNA: TGTGCCAGCAGCTTAGGCCGTTCTAGCACAGATACGCAGTATTTT. Protein: CASSLGRSSTDTQYF.

This clone appeared a few times. The chain employs TRBV9 and TRBJ1-5; D is possibly TRBD1 (5 bases). The germline V gene has CDR1 SGDLS and CDR2 YYNGEE. This CDR3 region has 14 residues. Trimming took off 9 bases at V and 7 bases at J, with 20 bases between the two ends. CDR3 nucleotides: TGTGCCACCACGGGGGAAGGGATTGGACAGCCCCAGCATTTT. This encodes CATTGEGIGQPQHF.

This chain uses TRBV11-3 with TRBJ2-5; the D gene is possibly TRBD1 (6 bases). From germline, CDR1 is SGHNT and CDR2 YENEEA. The CDR3 spans 15 residues. V dropped 1 base and J dropped 5 bases, with 14 bases sitting between them. CDR3 region: CASSLGTGPGETQYF. CDR3 nucleotides: TGTGCCAGCAGCTTAGGCACAGGGCCGGGGGAGACCCAGTACTTC. Full variable domain (missing parts from reference TRBV11-3 and TRBJ2-5): EAGVVQSPRYKIIEKKQPVAFWCNPISGHNTLYWYLQNLGQGPELLIRYENEEAVDDSQLPKDRFSAERLKGVDSTLKIQPAELGDSAVYLCASSLGTGPGETQYFGPGTRLLVL.

Concerning this clone: Within the sample, other DNA sequences also encode this same CDR3. The V and J genes are TRBV5-1 and TRBJ2-7; D may correspond to TRBD1 or TRBD2 (5 bases each). This CDR3 has 14 amino acids. The V gene's germline CDR1 is SGHRS and CDR2 YFSETQ. The V end lost 4 bases, the J end lost 2 bases, and 13 bases lay between the germline ends. The DNA of the CDR3 is TGCGCCAGCAGCCCGGACGGGACCCCCTACGAGCAGTACTTC. Translation: CASSPDGTPYEQYF.

The gene calls are TRBV1 and TRBJ2-3; no check of the table's D call, TRBD2, against the DNA was made. TRBV1 counts as a pseudogene. This CDR3 has 17 residues. In DNA, the CDR3 is TGCACCAGCAGCCGTAGGGGGACTAGCGGCGACACAGATACGCAGTATTTT. It is translated as CTSSRRGTSGDTDTQYF.

V usage is TRBV4-1 and J usage is TRBJ1-4; D uncertain. This CDR3 has 16 amino acids. CDR1 is MGHRA, CDR2 YSYEKL, per germline. V was shortened by 1 base and J by 1 base, with 10 bases between the two germline ends. The CDR3, as DNA: TGCGCCAGCAGCCAAGTGGAACTAAAAACTAATGAAAAACTGTTTTTT. The encoded protein is CASSQVELKTNEKLFF.

The chain is built from TRBV28 and TRBJ2-7; TRBD2 matches at 7 bases. J lost 6 bases, V lost 8 bases, and 10 bases had no gene match. Germline assignment: CDR1 MDHEN and CDR2 SYDVKM. This CDR3 has 13 amino acids. DNA for the CDR3: TGTGCCAGCGGGGAGGGCCGTAGTCCCGAGCAGTACTTC. Translation: CASGEGRSPEQYF.

The rearrangement uses TRBV7-2 and TRBJ1-2, with D perhaps matching TRBD1 (6 bases). Trimming took 6 bases from V and 2 from J, leaving 10 bases between them. This CDR3 is built from 13 residues. Germline V gives CDR1 SGHTA, CDR2 FQGNSA. DNA for the CDR3: TGTGCCAGCAGACTAACAGGGAACTATGGCTACACCTTC. This gives the protein CASRLTGNYGYTF.

This chain joins TRBV7-3 and TRBJ2-5; 7 positions agree with TRBD2. V gave up 5 bases and J gave up 4 bases; unmatched junction bases: 4. Per the germline V gene, CDR1 is SGHTA and CDR2 is FQGTGA. The CDR3 covers 13 residues. The CDR3 region has the DNA TGTGCCAGCAGCCAGATAGCGGGAGAGACCCAGTACTTC. Translating gives CASSQIAGETQYF.

The chain links TRBV11-2 to TRBJ2-5; 8 nucleotides match TRBD2. V trimming: 4 bases; J trimming: 4 bases; junction bases outside the gene matches: 8. Germline loops: CDR1 SGHAT, CDR2 FQNNGV. The CDR3 contains 15 residues. CDR3 sequence: CASSSNSGIGETQYF. The CDR3 nucleotides are TGTGCCAGCAGCTCAAATAGCGGGATAGGAGAGACCCAGTACTTC.

V gene TRBV28 combines with J gene TRBJ2-7; D is possibly TRBD1 (6 bases). V was shortened by 6 bases and J by 4 bases, with 19 bases between the two germline ends. The germline gives CDR1 MDHEN, CDR2 SYDVKM. There are 15 residues in the CDR3. The CDR3 DNA reads as TGTGCCAGCAGAAATAACCCCGGACAGATATACGAGCAGTACTTC. Its protein product is CASRNNPGQIYEQYF.

The chain combines TRBV28 with TRBJ2-2; the D is unclear. Germline CDR1 is MDHEN and CDR2 is SYDVKM. The ends were cut back, 0 bases at V and 1 base at J, with 6 bases in the middle. There are 15 residues in the CDR3. DNA of the CDR3: TGTGCCAGCAGTTTATGGGGCTTGAACACCGGGGAGCTGTTTTTT. Protein product: CASSLWGLNTGELFF.

V and J are TRBV5-6 and TRBJ2-1; 7 nucleotides line up with TRBD1. V lost 3 bases to trimming and J lost 7 bases; unmatched junction nucleotides: 19. Germline CDR1 is SGHDT and CDR2 is YYEEEE. The CDR3 runs to 18 residues. CDR3 nucleotide sequence: TGTGCCAGCAGCTGGGCCTCGACAGGGCCAAATGCAAAAAATGAGCAGTTCTTC. Its translation is CASSWASTGPNAKNEQFF.

A few counts support this clone. V and J are TRBV7-6 and TRBJ1-3, with TRBD1 as a possible D gene (6 bases). In germline, CDR1 is SGHVS, CDR2 FNYEAQ. CDR3 length: 15 amino acids. Trimming removed 5 bases from V and 1 base from J, with 12 bases in between. The CDR3 DNA follows: TGTGCCAGCAGCATTAAACAGGGTTCTGGAAACACCATATATTTT. It encodes CASSIKQGSGNTIYF.

This clone was observed a single time. J is TRBJ2-5 and V is TRBV7-2, with no clear D. V lost 3 bases and J 0 bases, leaving 11 bases between the germline ends. The CDR3 consists of 15 residues. Germline lookup yields CDR1 SGHTA and CDR2 FQGNSA. The CDR3 loop reads CASSFYSLNQETQYF. In nucleotides, the CDR3 is TGTGCCAGCAGCTTTTATTCCCTAAACCAAGAGACCCAGTACTTC.